Each of the 25 T cell receptor beta chains below was sequenced from the same sample in a study of CXCR3-negative and CXCR3-positive naive CD8 T cells. Findings and limits, study-wide: Comparison of naive cells showed more hydrophobic TRB CDR3s in CXCR3-positive than in CXCR3-negative naive cells.

UMI-labeled 5' RACE TRB cDNA libraries were prepared from the cells. TCRdb reanalyzed the 5' RACE reads, giving one entry per CDR3 protein sequence and no DNA. The table lists some 110,000 distinct CDR3 sequences. What these receptors recognize is not known. The sample was naive CXCR3+ CD8+ T cells from blood. The subset was: CD45RO-CCR7+CD27+CD95- naive CD8+ T cells expressing CXCR3 (TNR3+). The receptor source for this set is a human donor in good health. Some clones in this sample may be carry-over from other donors' samples.

The chain joins TRBV5-6 to TRBJ1-1. The CDR3 contains 14 residues. CDR1 is SGHDT and CDR2 is YYEEEE in the germline V gene. The CDR3 loop reads CASSLTAAYTEAFF.

This chain links TRBV28 with TRBJ1-1; TCRdb calls TRBD1, which cannot be checked without DNA. CDR3 size: 15 residues. Germline CDR1 is MDHEN and CDR2 is SYDVKM. CDR3 sequence: CASSLTYGIGTEAFF.

The chain employs TRBV4-3 and TRBJ1-4; the D call from TCRdb, TRBD1, cannot be confirmed without DNA. Germline V gene data show CDR1 as LGHNA and CDR2 as YSLEER. The CDR3 loop spans 16 amino acids. CDR3 in amino acids: CASSQARQGRHEKLFF.

This chain links TRBV6-5 with TRBJ2-3. Germline V lookup: CDR1 MNHEY, CDR2 SVGAGI. This CDR3 comprises 15 residues. This CDR3 reads CASSYSIESTDTQYF.

This sequence joins TRBV2 and TRBJ2-4. The germline V gene encodes CDR1 SNHLY and CDR2 FYNNEI. The CDR3 is 13 residues long. The CDR3 loop reads CASSDIPKNIQYF.

The V gene is TRBV27, the J gene TRBJ2-1. Germline lookup yields CDR1 MNHEY and CDR2 SMNVEV (reference sequence). The CDR3 runs 15 residues. This chain's CDR3 is CASSVDTSSYNEQFF.

The genes are TRBV30 and TRBJ2-7; absent DNA, TCRdb's TRBD1 call cannot be checked. The CDR3 totals 13 residues. Looked up from germline, CDR1 is GTSNPN and CDR2 is SVGIG (reference sequence). This CDR3 is CAWSQAWGDQEYF.

The rearrangement joins TRBV20-1 to TRBJ1-5. This CDR3 contains 15 residues. Germline V gene data show CDR1 as DFQATT and CDR2 as SNEGSKA (reference sequence). The CDR3 loop is CSARDKPSRNQPQHF.

The chain is built from TRBV19 and TRBJ2-1. Per germline, CDR1 LNHDA and CDR2 SQIVND (reference sequence). The CDR3 loop spans 12 amino acids. The CDR3 here is CASSIGTVEQFF.

The rearrangement uses TRBV20-1 and TRBJ1-5; TCRdb selects TRBD1, and the lack of DNA leaves this call unchecked. CDR3 size: 15 residues. From germline, CDR1 is DFQATT and CDR2 SNEGSKA (reference sequence). CDR3 region: CSARDRQGNPQPQHF.

The CDR3 region is CSAYSRNSYNEQFF. The chain recombines TRBV20-1 with TRBJ2-1. The germline CDR1 and CDR2 sequences are DFQATT and SNEGSKA (reference sequence). CDR3 length equals 14 residues.

This chain links TRBV14 with TRBJ2-7; the TCRdb call, TRBD1, lacks DNA for checking. The CDR3 covers 14 residues. The germline V gene has CDR1 SGHDN and CDR2 FVKESK. The CDR3: CASSHWDRGHEQYF.

This rearrangement joins TRBV14 to TRBJ2-7; TCRdb picks TRBD2, but there is no DNA to check that call. Per the germline V gene, CDR1 is SGHDN and CDR2 is FVKESK. The CDR3 is 13 amino acids. The CDR3 loop reads CASRSGDSYEQYF.

This chain joins TRBV6-2 or TRBV6-3 and TRBJ1-5; TCRdb's D call, TRBD1, is unchecked because there is no DNA. This CDR3 spans 15 amino acids. Germline V CDR1 and CDR2: MNHEY, SVGEGT. The CDR3 is CASTTDREGNQPQHF.

This rearrangement joins TRBV12-3 or TRBV12-4 to TRBJ2-3; the TCRdb call, TRBD1, lacks DNA for checking. This CDR3 spans 15 amino acids. CDR3 in amino acids: CASSFLGGSGDTQYF.

The chain is built from TRBV19 and TRBJ2-2; TCRdb's D gene call, TRBD1, goes unchecked for lack of DNA. There are 16 residues in the CDR3. CDR1 and CDR2 from the germline V gene are LNHDA and SQIVND (reference sequence). CDR3 sequence reads: CASSMGQGIYTGELFF.

The gene calls are TRBV11-2 and TRBJ2-7; no DNA is available, so the TRBD1 call from TCRdb remains unchecked. The CDR3 length is 13 residues. Looked up from germline, CDR1 is SGHAT and CDR2 is FQNNGV. The CDR3 loop reads CASSPPEPVEQYF.

The chain carries TRBV15 and TRBJ1-2; TCRdb outputs TRBD1, but without DNA this stays unchecked. Per germline, CDR1 LNHNV and CDR2 YYDKDF (reference sequence). The CDR3 contains 16 residues. The CDR3 protein is CATSRDLGQGEVGYTF. Supplemented by reference TRBV15 and TRBJ1-2, the full variable domain reads DAMVIQNPRYQVTQFGKPVTLSCSQTLNHNVMYWYQQKSSQAPKLLFHYYDKDFNNEADTPDNFQSRRPNTSFCFLDIRSPGLGDTAMYLCATSRDLGQGEVGYTFGSGTRLTVV.

The chain's CDR3 is CASSSDRAGSTEAFF. The J gene is TRBJ1-1, the V gene TRBV11-3; TCRdb's D call of TRBD1 is untestable without DNA. The CDR3 covers 15 residues. Germline lookup yields CDR1 SGHNT and CDR2 YENEEA.

V and J are TRBV5-1 and TRBJ2-1; with no DNA, the TCRdb D assignment of TRBD1 cannot be verified. The CDR3 runs to 14 residues. In germline, CDR1 is SGHRS, CDR2 YFSETQ. CDR3 loop: CASSSRTGGNEQFF.

V usage is TRBV12-3 or TRBV12-4 and J usage is TRBJ2-1; TCRdb names TRBD1, which stays unverified in the absence of DNA. The CDR3 covers 14 residues. The CDR3 is CASNGGGALNEQFF.

The chain joins TRBV29-1 to TRBJ2-5; absent DNA, TCRdb's TRBD2 call cannot be checked. Per the germline V gene, CDR1 is SQVTM and CDR2 is ANQGSEA. The CDR3 totals 16 residues. The CDR3 sequence is CSVEDPGPVYQETQYF. The complete variable domain, with remaining parts taken from reference TRBV29-1 and TRBJ2-5, reads SAVISQKPSRDICQRGTSLTIQCQVDSQVTMMFWYRQQPGQSLTLIATANQGSEATYESGFVIDKFPISRPNLTFSTLTVSNMSPEDSSIYLCSVEDPGPVYQETQYFGPGTRLLVL.

The chain couples TRBV7-9 to TRBJ1-1; checking the TCRdb D call of TRBD1 is not possible without DNA. Germline-derived CDR1 and CDR2 are SEHNR and FQNEAQ (reference sequence). CDR3 size: 14 residues. CDR3 protein: CASSLVQGHTEAFF.

The chain couples TRBV3-1 to TRBJ2-2. The germline CDR1 and CDR2 sequences are LGHDT and YNNKEL (reference sequence). This CDR3 contains 14 residues. CDR3 sequence reads: CASSQDAGLEELFF.

This chain connects TRBV12-3 or TRBV12-4 to TRBJ1-2. CDR3 length equals 12 residues. The CDR3 here is CASGRAPRGYTF.